Shown below are 14 T cell receptor beta chains from a single sample sequenced in a study of CD8 T cells in ankylosing spondylitis. TCRdb analysed the 5' RACE reads with MiXCR anew, one entry per CDR3 protein. The sample lists roughly 260,000 distinct CDR3 sequences; over 15% were seen once. The sequenced sample was blood, either unsorted or a sorted T cell fraction (not recorded which). These receptors came from a male donor with ankylosing spondylitis or in good health (not recorded which).

This clonotype was seen a few times. The chain carries TRBV6-5 and TRBJ1-2; TRBD1 matches 7 bases. The germline V gene encodes CDR1 MNHEY and CDR2 SVGAGI. The CDR3 has 14 amino acids. The ends lost 0 bases at V and 4 bases at J; junction bases unmatched: 2. This CDR3 is CASSYSDRLYGYTF. The DNA of the CDR3 is TGTGCCAGCAGTTACTCGGACAGGCTCTATGGCTACACCTTC.

This clonotype was counted between two and nine times. This sequence joins TRBV12-3 or TRBV12-4 and TRBJ1-6; 10 bases line up with TRBD1. CDR3 length: 15 amino acids. V lost 3 bases to trimming and J lost 7 bases; unmatched junction nucleotides: 3. CDR3 sequence (DNA): TGTGCCAGCAGTTTGACGACAGGGGGCAATTCACCCCTCCACTTT. Translating it yields CASSLTTGGNSPLHF.

This clonotype came up a few times. The genes are TRBV7-2 and TRBJ2-7; 11 bases fit TRBD1. The germline CDR1 and CDR2 sequences are SGHTA and FQGNSA. With V trimmed by 4 bases and J by 6 bases, 2 bases remained unmatched. This CDR3 comprises 13 residues. In DNA, the CDR3 is TGTGCCAGCAGCTCGGGACAGGGGGGCGAGCAGTACGTC. This gives the protein CASSSGQGGEQYV.

This clonotype has only a few counts. The chain employs TRBV12-3 or TRBV12-4 and TRBJ2-5, with 8 bases aligning to TRBD2. V shed 2 bases and J 3 bases; nucleotides not matched to a gene: 2. This CDR3 is 14 amino acids long. The CDR3, as DNA: TGTGCCAGCAGTTTACGGACTAGCAAAGAGACCCAGTACTTC. The encoded protein is CASSLRTSKETQYF.

The table lists this clonotype with a few counts. V and J are TRBV24-1 and TRBJ2-2; TRBD1 matches 12 bases. The CDR3 length is 13 residues. Germline CDR1 KGHDR, CDR2 SFDVKD. V shed 12 bases, J shed 5 bases, and the junction held 3 bases outside the gene matches. DNA of the CDR3: TGTGCCGCGGGACAGGGGGCTACCGGGGAGCTGTTTTTT. Translating gives CAAGQGATGELFF.

The V call is TRBV6-5, the J call TRBJ1-6; perhaps TRBD1 as D (5 bases). The germline V gene encodes CDR1 MNHEY and CDR2 SVGAGI. The CDR3 length is 17 residues. V gave up 0 bases and J gave up 1 base, with 10 bases separating them. The CDR3 reads CASSYSGRASYNSPLHF. The CDR3 nucleotides read TGTGCCAGCAGTTACTCGGGCAGGGCGTCCTATAATTCACCCCTCCACTTT.

V and J are TRBV7-2 and TRBJ2-5; D is undetermined. The germline CDR1 and CDR2 sequences are SGHTA and FQGNSA. This CDR3 spans 11 amino acids. Trimming stripped 3 bases from V and 5 bases from J, with 4 bases between. The CDR3 nucleotides are TGTGCCAGCAGCTTCGTCGAGACCCAGTACTTC. Translation gives CASSFVETQYF. Looking up the rest from reference TRBV7-2 and TRBJ2-5 gives the full variable domain: GAGVSQSPSNKVTEKGKDVELRCDPISGHTALYWYRQSLGQGLEFLIYFQGNSAPDKSGLPSDRFSAERTGGSVSTLTIQRTQQEDSAVYLCASSFVETQYFGPGTRLLVL.

This clonotype was picked up a small number of times. This rearrangement joins TRBV7-9 to TRBJ2-2; D ambiguous. The CDR3 is made up of 14 amino acids. V lost 1 base and J lost 4, with 7 bases in between. The V gene's germline CDR1 is SEHNR and CDR2 FQNEAQ (reference sequence). In nucleotides, the CDR3 is TGTGCCAGCAGCTTAGACGCTGCCACCGGGGAGCTGTTTTTT. Residues: CASSLDAATGELFF.

The chain combines TRBV5-1 with TRBJ2-5; D uncertain. The germline V gene has CDR1 SGHRS and CDR2 YFSETQ. V was shortened by 4 bases and J by 5 bases, with 9 bases between the two germline ends. The CDR3 is 12 residues long. This chain's CDR3 is CASSPVGETQYF. Here the CDR3 DNA reads TGCGCCAGCAGCCCGGTCGGCGAGACCCAGTACTTC.

This clonotype has a handful of counts. The chain combines TRBV5-1 with TRBJ1-1, with TRBD1 identical over 7 bases. CDR1 and CDR2 (germline): SGHRS, YFSETQ. CDR3 length: 16 amino acids. V dropped 5 bases and J dropped 0; count of bases not matched to a gene: 10. The CDR3 protein is CASSSGRDSLNTEAFF. In DNA form, the CDR3 reads TGCGCCAGCAGTAGTGGAAGGGACAGCTTGAACACTGAAGCTTTCTTT.

CDR3 sequence: CSARRASGGETDTQYF. The CDR3 region has the DNA TGCAGTGCTAGACGGGCTAGCGGGGGGGAGACAGATACGCAGTATTTT. The rearrangement uses TRBV20-1 and TRBJ2-3; 12 nucleotides match TRBD2. V was clipped by 2 bases and J by 3 bases; unmatched bases: 6. Germline V gene sequence: CDR1 DFQATT, CDR2 SNEGSKA (reference sequence). This CDR3 comprises 16 residues.

V is TRBV3-1 and J is TRBJ1-5, with 9 bases matching TRBD1. The germline CDR1 and CDR2 sequences are LGHDT and YNNKEL (reference sequence). The CDR3 consists of 15 residues. The trim removed 4 bases at V and 4 bases at J, leaving 5 bases unmatched. The CDR3, as DNA: TGTGCCAGCAGCCTAACCGGGACAGGGAATCAGCCCCAGCATTTT. Amino acids: CASSLTGTGNQPQHF.

This clonotype was seen many times. The chain links TRBV4-1 to TRBJ1-2; D possibly corresponds to TRBD1 (6 bases). The germline CDR1 and CDR2 sequences are MGHRA and YSYEKL. Trimming stripped 0 bases from V and 8 bases from J, with 10 bases between. This CDR3 comprises 13 residues. In nucleotides, the CDR3 is TGCGCCAGCAGCCAAGAAGGGGGGGACGGCTACACCTTC. Translating gives CASSQEGGDGYTF.

This clonotype was seen many times. The chain combines TRBV4-2 with TRBJ2-2; unclear D gene. V was pared by 3 bases and J by 3 bases, with 8 bases between. CDR1 is LGHNA, CDR2 YNFKEQ, per germline. This CDR3 has 14 amino acids. The CDR3, as DNA: TGTGCCAGCAGCCAGGCCGTGGACACCGGGGAGCTGTTTTTT. This sequence encodes CASSQAVDTGELFF.